A single sample gave rise to the 11 T cell receptor beta chains below, sequenced in a study of blood T cell repertoires in COVID-19. Libraries were prepared by immunoSEQ multiplex PCR; TCRdb keeps only in-frame clonotypes and omits some of them. The top ten hold roughly 2.1% of the sample, which has some 400,000 clones, approximately 89% seen once. Specimen: peripheral blood. All receptors derive from a woman in her sixties or seventies with COVID-19, enrolled during active disease.

This clone was seen a single time. This chain uses TRBV3-1 (or the pseudogene TRBV3-2) with TRBJ2-5, with D possibly being TRBD2 (6 bases). The ends were cut back, 4 bases at V and 5 bases at J, with 14 bases in the middle. Germline values: CDR1 LGHDT, CDR2 YNNKEL (reference sequence). This CDR3 is 14 amino acids long. CDR3 in DNA: TGTGCCAGCAGCCCTTCCTGGGGGGAGGAGACCCAGTACTTC. It codes for CASSPSWGEETQYF.

This clone came up once. The chain couples TRBV7-3 to TRBJ2-3, with D maybe TRBD2 (5 bases). This CDR3 has 14 amino acids. V gave up 8 bases and J gave up 6 bases, with 18 bases separating them. Germline-derived CDR1 and CDR2 are SGHTA and FQGTGA. The CDR3 here is CASSPRSGWDTQYF. CDR3 DNA sequence: TGTGCCAGCTCCCCGCGCTCGGGGTGGGATACGCAGTATTTT.

The J gene is TRBJ2-7, the V gene TRBV5-1; perhaps TRBD1 as D (6 bases). The V end lost 2 bases, the J end lost 3 bases, and 9 bases lay between the germline ends. This CDR3 region has 13 residues. Germline CDR1 and CDR2: SGHRS and YFSETQ. For the CDR3, the DNA is TGCGCCAGCAGCTTTGTACAGGGCTACGAGCAGTACTTC. It specifies CASSFVQGYEQYF. The full variable domain, in which reference TRBV5-1 and TRBJ2-7 provide the parts outside the CDR3, is KAGVTQTPRYLIKTRGQQVTLSCSPISGHRSVSWYQQTPGQGLQFLFEYFSETQRNKGNFPGRFSGRQFSNSRSEMNVSTLELGDSALYLCASSFVQGYEQYFGPGTRLTVT.

In regard to this clone: This specimen includes other DNA sequences encoding the same CDR3. The genes are TRBV7-2 and TRBJ1-5; D is uncertain. V was clipped by 1 base and J by 2 bases, with 6 bases between them. The CDR3 is 14 amino acids. The germline CDR1 and CDR2 sequences are SGHTA and FQGNSA. For the CDR3, the DNA is TGTGCCAGCAGCTTAGAGCGGGGCAATCAGCCCCAGCATTTT. Its translation: CASSLERGNQPQHF.

J is TRBJ1-6 and V is TRBV5-1; possible D gene TRBD1, 6 bases. This CDR3 has 14 amino acids. With 4 bases removed from V and 8 bases from J, the gap between germline ends came to 13 bases. Germline CDR1 is SGHRS and CDR2 is YFSETQ. CDR3 sequence: CASSPQAGDSPLHF. CDR3 bases: TGCGCCAGCAGCCCCCAGGCAGGGGATTCACCCCTCCACTTT.

This sequence joins TRBV15 and TRBJ1-2, with D possibly matching TRBD1 (6 bases). The CDR3 is made up of 12 amino acids. Trimming stripped 9 bases from V and 2 bases from J, with 10 bases between. CDR1 is LNHNV, CDR2 YYDKDF, per germline (reference sequence). In DNA form, the CDR3 reads TGTGCCACGACACAGGGAAACTATGGCTACACCTTC. Its protein product is CATTQGNYGYTF.

V is TRBV14 and J is TRBJ2-1; TRBD1 matches at 9 bases. Per germline, CDR1 SGHDN and CDR2 FVKESK. V gave up 4 bases and J gave up 2 bases; unmatched junction bases: 3. CDR3 length: 15 residues. The CDR3 region has the DNA TGTGCCAGCAGCCCACGACAGGGGGCCTACAATGAGCAGTTCTTC. Protein: CASSPRQGAYNEQFF.

The J gene is TRBJ2-5, the V gene TRBV11-2; 11 nucleotides match TRBD2. Germline-derived CDR1 and CDR2 are SGHAT and FQNNGV. This CDR3 has 15 residues. V was pared by 3 bases and J by 5 bases, with 5 bases of the junction left unmatched. The CDR3 sequence is CASSFSSGGSETQYF. The CDR3 nucleotides read TGTGCCAGCAGCTTCTCTAGCGGGGGGTCGGAGACCCAGTACTTC.

The rearrangement joins TRBV5-1 to TRBJ1-1; D possibly corresponds to TRBD1 (6 bases). The CDR3 is made up of 13 amino acids. With 0 bases removed from V and 9 bases from J, the gap between germline ends came to 12 bases. CDR1 is SGHRS and CDR2 is YFSETQ in the germline V gene. CDR3 nucleotide sequence: TGCGCCAGCAGCTTGGGTGGACAGAGTAAAGCTTTCTTT. Encoded protein: CASSLGGQSKAFF. Combining the CDR3 with reference TRBV5-1 and TRBJ1-1 gives the whole variable domain KAGVTQTPRYLIKTRGQQVTLSCSPISGHRSVSWYQQTPGQGLQFLFEYFSETQRNKGNFPGRFSGRQFSNSRSEMNVSTLELGDSALYLCASSLGGQSKAFFGQGTRLTVV.

This clone was counted once. The J gene is TRBJ2-1, the V gene TRBV11-1; tentatively, D is TRBD2 (6 bases). Trimming removed 5 bases from V and 8 bases from J, with 13 bases in between. Germline V CDR1 and CDR2: SGHAT, FQDESV (reference sequence). The CDR3 has 13 amino acids. This CDR3 reads CASSLGTQDEQFF. CDR3 coding DNA: TGTGCCAGCAGCCTAGGGACTCAGGATGAGCAGTTCTTC.

The chain combines TRBV7-2 with TRBJ1-2, with 9 bases aligning to TRBD1. From germline, CDR1 is SGHTA and CDR2 FQGNSA. J gave up 7 bases and V 0 bases, and 6 bases lay outside the gene matches. The CDR3 is 15 amino acids. For the CDR3, the DNA is TGTGCCAGCAGCTTAGCGCCGGGACAGGGAGGTGGCTACACCTTC. Translating gives CASSLAPGQGGGYTF.